This T cell receptor (beta chain) derives from a study of T cells after yellow fever vaccination. This clonotype turned up a few times. Its matching antigen is unknown. TCRdb re-called the 5' RACE reads through MiXCR, storing one row per CDR3 protein. The table records some 150,000 distinct CDR3 sequences, 6.6% of them present only once. Regarding the study as a whole: The secondary response was weaker, and its peak arrived faster, on day 5 versus 15. Researchers noted that a small share of clonotypes showed up in both CD4 and CD8 compartments. Within FACS-sorted repertoires, abundant clonotypes contaminating from the bulk population could be present.

In germline, CDR1 is SGHVS, CDR2 FQNEAQ. V gave up 5 bases and J gave up 3 bases; unmatched junction bases: 10. The CDR3 sequence is 16 residues long. The material sequenced was CD4+ T cells sorted from PBMCs, taken 10 days after the yellow fever booster vaccination. This chain links TRBV7-8 with TRBJ2-5; 9 bases map to TRBD2. The receptor was isolated from a man aged 30 to 45 who received the YFV17D yellow fever vaccine. CDR3 protein: CASSGRGRAFKETQYF. CDR3 sequence (DNA): TGTGCCAGCAGCGGACGCGGGAGGGCCTTTAAAGAGACCCAGTACTTC.